This TCR beta chain is from a study of blood T cell repertoires in COVID-19. Points on this clone: In the same sample, other DNA sequences code for this CDR3.

Profiled with immunoSEQ multiplex PCR; TCRdb holds only in-frame clones, not every one. The table shows about 290,000 clones, with 70% to 90% occurring only once. The CDR3 covers 13 residues. Germline lookup yields CDR1 SGDLS and CDR2 YYNGEE. Trimming stripped 0 bases from V and 3 bases from J, with 5 bases between. The rearrangement joins TRBV9 to TRBJ2-3; D may be TRBD1 (5 bases). Specimen: peripheral blood. The clonotype originates from a woman between 25 and 40 years old with active or convalescent COVID-19. The CDR3 DNA follows: TGTGCCAGCAGCGTAGAGGGGACAGATACGCAGTATTTT. This codes for CASSVEGTDTQYF.